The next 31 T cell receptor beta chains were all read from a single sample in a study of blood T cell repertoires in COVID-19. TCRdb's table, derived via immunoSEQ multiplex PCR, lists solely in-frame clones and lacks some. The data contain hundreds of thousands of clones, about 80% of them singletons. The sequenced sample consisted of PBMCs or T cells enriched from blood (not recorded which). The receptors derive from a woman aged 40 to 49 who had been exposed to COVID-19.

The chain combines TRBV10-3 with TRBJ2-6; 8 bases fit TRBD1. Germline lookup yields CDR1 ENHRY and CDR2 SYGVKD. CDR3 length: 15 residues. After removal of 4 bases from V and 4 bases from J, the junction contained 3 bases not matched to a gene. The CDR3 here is CAISGQGRGANVLTF. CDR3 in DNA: TGTGCCATCAGTGGACAGGGGAGAGGGGCCAACGTCCTGACTTTC.

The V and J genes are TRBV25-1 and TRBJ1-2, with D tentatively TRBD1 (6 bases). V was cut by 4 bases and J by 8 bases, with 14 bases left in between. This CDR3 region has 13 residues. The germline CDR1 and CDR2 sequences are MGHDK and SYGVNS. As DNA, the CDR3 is TGTGCCAGCAGTGTTTCAGGGGCGAAAGGCTACACCTTC. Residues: CASSVSGAKGYTF.

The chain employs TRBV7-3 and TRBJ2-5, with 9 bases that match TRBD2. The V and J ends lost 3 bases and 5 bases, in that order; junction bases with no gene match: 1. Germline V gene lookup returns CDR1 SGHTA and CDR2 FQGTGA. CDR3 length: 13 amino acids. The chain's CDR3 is CASSFSGGETQYF. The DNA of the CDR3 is TGTGCCAGCAGCTTTAGCGGGGGTGAGACCCAGTACTTC.

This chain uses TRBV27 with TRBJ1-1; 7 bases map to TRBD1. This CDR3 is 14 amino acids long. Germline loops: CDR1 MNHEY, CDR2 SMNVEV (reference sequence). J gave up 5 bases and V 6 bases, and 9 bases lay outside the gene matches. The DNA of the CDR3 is TGTGCCAGCAGCCCCCCGACAGGGCAAACTGAAGCTTTCTTT. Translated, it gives CASSPPTGQTEAFF.

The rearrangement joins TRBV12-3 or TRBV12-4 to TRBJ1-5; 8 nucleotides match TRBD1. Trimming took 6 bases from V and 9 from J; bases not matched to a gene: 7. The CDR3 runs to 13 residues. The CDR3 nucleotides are TGTGCCAGCAGCCGGGACAGGCAACGGCCCCAGCATTTT. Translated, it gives CASSRDRQRPQHF.

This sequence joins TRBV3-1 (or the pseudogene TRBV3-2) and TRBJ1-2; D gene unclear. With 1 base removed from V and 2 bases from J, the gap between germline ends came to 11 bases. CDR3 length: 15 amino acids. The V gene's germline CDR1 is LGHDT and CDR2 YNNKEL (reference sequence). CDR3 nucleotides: TGTGCCAGCAGCCAAGTGAACCGGGTCAACTATGGCTACACCTTC. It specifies CASSQVNRVNYGYTF.

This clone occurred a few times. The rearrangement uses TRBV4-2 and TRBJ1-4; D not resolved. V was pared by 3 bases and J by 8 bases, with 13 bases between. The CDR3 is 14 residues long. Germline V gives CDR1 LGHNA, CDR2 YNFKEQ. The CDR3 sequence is CASSQGGKGEKLFF. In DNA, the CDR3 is TGTGCCAGCAGCCAGGGCGGGAAAGGGGAAAAACTGTTTTTT.

The CDR3 spells CASSSGGGYYNSPLHF. The CDR3 DNA follows: TGTGCCAGCAGTTCGGGGGGGGGCTACTATAATTCACCCCTCCACTTT. The V and J genes are TRBV27 and TRBJ1-6, with D possibly matching TRBD1 (6 bases). Germline V gene lookup returns CDR1 MNHEY and CDR2 SMNVEV (reference sequence). This CDR3 has 16 residues. Trimming took off 4 bases at V and 3 bases at J, with 13 bases between the two ends.

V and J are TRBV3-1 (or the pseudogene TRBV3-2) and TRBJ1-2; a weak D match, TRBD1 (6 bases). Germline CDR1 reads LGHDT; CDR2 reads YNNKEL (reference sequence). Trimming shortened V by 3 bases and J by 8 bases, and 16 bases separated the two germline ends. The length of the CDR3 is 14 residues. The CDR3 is CASSHPNRVGGYTF. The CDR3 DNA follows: TGTGCCAGCAGCCACCCCAACAGGGTTGGAGGCTACACCTTC.

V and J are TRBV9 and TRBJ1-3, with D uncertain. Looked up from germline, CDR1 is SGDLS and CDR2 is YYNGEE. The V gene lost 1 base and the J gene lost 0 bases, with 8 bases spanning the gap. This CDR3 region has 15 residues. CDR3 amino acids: CASSVSTFSGNTIYF. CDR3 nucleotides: TGTGCCAGCAGCGTAAGTACATTCTCTGGAAACACCATATATTTT. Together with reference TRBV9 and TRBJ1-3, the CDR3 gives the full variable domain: DSGVTQTPKHLITATGQRVTLRCSPRSGDLSVYWYQQSLDQGLQFLIQYYNGEERAKGNILERFSAQQFPDLHSELNLSSLELGDSALYFCASSVSTFSGNTIYFGEGSWLTVV.

The CDR3 sequence is CASSYPSAGQETQYF. The CDR3 DNA is TGTGCCAGCAGCTACCCGTCGGCAGGCCAAGAGACCCAGTACTTC. The J gene is TRBJ2-5, the V gene TRBV7-3; D is unclear. There are 15 residues in the CDR3. The germline gives CDR1 SGHTA, CDR2 FQGTGA. The V and J ends lost 4 bases and 1 base respectively, with 13 bases between them.

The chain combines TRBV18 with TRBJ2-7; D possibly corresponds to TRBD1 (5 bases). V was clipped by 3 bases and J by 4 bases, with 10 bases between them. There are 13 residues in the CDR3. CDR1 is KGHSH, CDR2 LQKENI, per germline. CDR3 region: CASSPEQGYEQYF. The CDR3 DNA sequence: TGTGCCAGCTCACCCGAGCAGGGATACGAGCAGTACTTC.

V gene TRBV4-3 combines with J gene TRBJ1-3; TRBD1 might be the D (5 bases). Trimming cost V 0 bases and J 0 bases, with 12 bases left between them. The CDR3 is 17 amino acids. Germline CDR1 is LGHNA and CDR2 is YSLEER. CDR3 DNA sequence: TGCGCCAGCAGCCAAGATTTGACAGCATACTCTGGAAACACCATATATTTT. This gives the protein CASSQDLTAYSGNTIYF.

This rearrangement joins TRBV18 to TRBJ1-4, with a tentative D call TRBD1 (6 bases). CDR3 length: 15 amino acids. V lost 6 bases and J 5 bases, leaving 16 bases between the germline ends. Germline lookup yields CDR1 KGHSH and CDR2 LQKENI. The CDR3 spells CASSSRTVSNEKLFF. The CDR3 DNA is TGTGCCAGCTCGTCTCGGACAGTCTCGAATGAAAAACTGTTTTTT.

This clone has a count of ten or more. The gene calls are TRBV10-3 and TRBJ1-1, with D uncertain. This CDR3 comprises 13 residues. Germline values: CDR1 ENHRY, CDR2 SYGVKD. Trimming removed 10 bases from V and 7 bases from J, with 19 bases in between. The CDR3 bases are TGTGCCACCTACAAGGGATCGGAGGATGAAGCTTTCTTT. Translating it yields CATYKGSEDEAFF.

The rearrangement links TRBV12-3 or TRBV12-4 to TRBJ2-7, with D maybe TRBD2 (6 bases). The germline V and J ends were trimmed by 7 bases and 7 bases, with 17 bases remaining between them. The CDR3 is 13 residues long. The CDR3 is CASTPLAGGEQYF. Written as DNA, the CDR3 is TGTGCCAGCACCCCCCTAGCCGGGGGAGAGCAGTACTTC.

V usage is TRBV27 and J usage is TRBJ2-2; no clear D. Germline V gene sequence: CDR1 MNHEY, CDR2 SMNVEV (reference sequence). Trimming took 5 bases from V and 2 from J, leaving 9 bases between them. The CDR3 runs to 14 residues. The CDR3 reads CASSLGFNTGELFF. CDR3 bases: TGTGCCAGCAGTCTCGGGTTTAACACCGGGGAGCTGTTTTTT.

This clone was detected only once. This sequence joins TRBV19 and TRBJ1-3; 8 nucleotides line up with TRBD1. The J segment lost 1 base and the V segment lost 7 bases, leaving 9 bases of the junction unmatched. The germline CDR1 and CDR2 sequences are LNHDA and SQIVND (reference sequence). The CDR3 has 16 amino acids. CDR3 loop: CASKAGGAESGNTIYF. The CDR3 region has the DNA TGTGCCAGTAAAGCAGGGGGCGCGGAGTCTGGAAACACCATATATTTT.

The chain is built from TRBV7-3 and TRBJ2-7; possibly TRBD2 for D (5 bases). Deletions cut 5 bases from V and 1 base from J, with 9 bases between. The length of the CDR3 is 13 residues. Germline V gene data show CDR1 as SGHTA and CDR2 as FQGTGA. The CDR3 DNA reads TGTGCCAGCAGCCCAACGGGGTCCTACGAGCAGTACTTC. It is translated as CASSPTGSYEQYF.

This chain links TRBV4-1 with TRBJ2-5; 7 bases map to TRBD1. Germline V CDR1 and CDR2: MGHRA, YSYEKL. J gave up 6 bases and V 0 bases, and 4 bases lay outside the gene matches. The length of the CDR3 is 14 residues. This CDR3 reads CASSQEGTVKTQYF. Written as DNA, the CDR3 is TGCGCCAGCAGCCAAGAAGGGACAGTGAAGACCCAGTACTTC.

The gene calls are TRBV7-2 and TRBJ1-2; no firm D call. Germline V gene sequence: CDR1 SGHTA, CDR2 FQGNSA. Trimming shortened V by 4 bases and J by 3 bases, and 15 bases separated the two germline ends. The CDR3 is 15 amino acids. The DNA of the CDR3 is TGTGCCAGCAGCTGGTCTACCGACACACACTATGGCTACACCTTC. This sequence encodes CASSWSTDTHYGYTF.

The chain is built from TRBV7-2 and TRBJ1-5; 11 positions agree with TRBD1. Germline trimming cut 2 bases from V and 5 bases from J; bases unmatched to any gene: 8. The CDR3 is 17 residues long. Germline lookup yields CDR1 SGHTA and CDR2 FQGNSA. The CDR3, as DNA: TGTGCCAGCAGCTTACTTGGGACAGGGGGACCCTATCAGCCCCAGCATTTT. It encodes CASSLLGTGGPYQPQHF.

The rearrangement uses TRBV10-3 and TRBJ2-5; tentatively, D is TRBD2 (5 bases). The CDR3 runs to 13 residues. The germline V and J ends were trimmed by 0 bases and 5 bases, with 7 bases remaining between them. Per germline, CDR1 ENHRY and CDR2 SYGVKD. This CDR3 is CAISESGEETQYF. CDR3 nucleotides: TGTGCCATCAGTGAGTCCGGGGAGGAGACCCAGTACTTC.

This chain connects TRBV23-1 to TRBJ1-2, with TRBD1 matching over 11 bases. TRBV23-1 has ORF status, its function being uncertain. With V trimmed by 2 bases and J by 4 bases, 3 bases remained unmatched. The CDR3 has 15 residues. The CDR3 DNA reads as TGCGCCAGCAGTCAAGGGGACAGGGGGTTCTATGGCTACACCTTC. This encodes CASSQGDRGFYGYTF.

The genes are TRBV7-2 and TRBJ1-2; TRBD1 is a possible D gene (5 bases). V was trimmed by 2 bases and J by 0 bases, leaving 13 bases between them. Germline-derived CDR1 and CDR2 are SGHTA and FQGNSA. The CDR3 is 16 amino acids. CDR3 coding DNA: TGTGCCAGCAGCTTACCCTTGACCAGGGCTAACTATGGCTACACCTTC. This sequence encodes CASSLPLTRANYGYTF.

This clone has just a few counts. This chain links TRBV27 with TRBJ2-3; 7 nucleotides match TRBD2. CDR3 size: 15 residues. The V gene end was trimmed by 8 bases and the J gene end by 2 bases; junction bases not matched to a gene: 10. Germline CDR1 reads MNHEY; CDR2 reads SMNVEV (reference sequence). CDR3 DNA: TGTGCCAGCTCGAGGGCGGGGGATTTCACAGATACGCAGTATTTT. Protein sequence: CASSRAGDFTDTQYF.

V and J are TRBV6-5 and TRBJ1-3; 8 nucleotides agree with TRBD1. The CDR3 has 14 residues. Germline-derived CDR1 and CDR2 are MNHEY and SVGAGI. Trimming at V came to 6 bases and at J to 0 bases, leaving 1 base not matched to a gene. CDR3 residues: CASSGQGSGNTIYF. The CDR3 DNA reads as TGTGCCAGCAGCGGACAGGGCTCTGGAAACACCATATATTTT.

CDR3 sequence reads: CASSHVAGRDYEQYF. The CDR3 DNA reads TGTGCCAGTAGCCACGTAGCGGGGAGAGACTACGAGCAGTACTTC. The chain combines TRBV19 with TRBJ2-7; TRBD2 agrees at 8 bases. Germline loops: CDR1 LNHDA, CDR2 SQIVND (reference sequence). J lost 3 bases, V lost 6 bases, and 10 bases had no gene match. The CDR3 spans 15 residues.

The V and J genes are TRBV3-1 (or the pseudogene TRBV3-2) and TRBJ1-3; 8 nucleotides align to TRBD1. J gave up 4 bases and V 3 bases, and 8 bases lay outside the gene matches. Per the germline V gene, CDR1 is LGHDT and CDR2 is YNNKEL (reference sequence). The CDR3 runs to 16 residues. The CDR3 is CASSHDRGSLGNTIYF. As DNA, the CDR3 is TGTGCCAGCAGCCACGACAGGGGCTCCTTGGGAAACACCATATATTTT.

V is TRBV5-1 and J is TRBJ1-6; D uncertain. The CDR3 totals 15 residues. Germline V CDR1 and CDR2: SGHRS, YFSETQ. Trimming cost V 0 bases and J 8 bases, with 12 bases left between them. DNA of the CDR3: TGCGCCAGCAGCTTGGGAGGAGACCCTTATTCACCCCTCCACTTT. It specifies CASSLGGDPYSPLHF. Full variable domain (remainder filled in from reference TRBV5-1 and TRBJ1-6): KAGVTQTPRYLIKTRGQQVTLSCSPISGHRSVSWYQQTPGQGLQFLFEYFSETQRNKGNFPGRFSGRQFSNSRSEMNVSTLELGDSALYLCASSLGGDPYSPLHFGNGTRLTVT.

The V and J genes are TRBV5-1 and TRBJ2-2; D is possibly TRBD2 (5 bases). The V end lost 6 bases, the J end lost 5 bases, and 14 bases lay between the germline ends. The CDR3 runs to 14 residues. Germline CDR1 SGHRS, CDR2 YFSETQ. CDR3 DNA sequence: TGCGCCAGCATCCCACTGCCGGGAACCGGGGAGCTGTTTTTT. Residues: CASIPLPGTGELFF.